Listed below are T cell receptor beta chains from one sample, sequenced in a study of early T cells in non-severe SARS-CoV-2 infection. TCRdb analysed the 5' RACE reads with MiXCR anew, one entry per CDR3 protein. The table lists under 70,000 distinct CDR3 sequences, around an eighth of them singletons. Sequencing was performed on whole blood. Receptors were obtained from an adult who was a healthcare worker with PCR-confirmed SARS-CoV-2 infection or an uninfected control (not recorded which). CDR3s leave out the opening cysteine and the closing phenylalanine or tryptophan.

>11|TRBV27|TRBJ2-1
ASSLSEPNEQF
>11|TRBV18|TRBJ1-1
ASSTPGNTEAF
>9|TRBV7-2|TRBJ2-5
ASSLEGTQY
>15|TRBV15|TRBJ2-3
ATSRASGARVTDTQY
>14|TRBV20-1|TRBJ2-5
SARDLRLAGVETQY
>10|TRBV28|TRBJ2-7
ASRDSFYEQY
>13|TRBV7-2|TRBJ2-7
ASSLWSGGGYEQY
>16|TRBV7-6|TRBJ1-2
ASSLEPPGTRANYGYT
>12|TRBV12-3/TRBV12-4|TRBJ2-1
ASTLGGLYNEQF
>14|TRBV27|TRBJ2-3
ASSSPSGGPTDTQY
>13|TRBV28|TRBJ1-1
ASSPPGQGNTEAF
>13|TRBV27|TRBJ1-1
ASSFTNRADTEAF
>8|TRBV6-6|TRBJ1-5
ASGGQPQH
>10|TRBV19|TRBJ2-1
ASSQRANEQF
>13|TRBV12-3/TRBV12-4|TRBJ2-2
ASTRLAGVTGELF
>14|TRBV29-1|TRBJ2-7
SVAAPRDRGIYEQY
>12|TRBV6-2/TRBV6-3|TRBJ1-1
ASSYDGGVTEAF
>14|TRBV7-8|TRBJ2-5
ASSPVRAGIKETQY
>12|TRBV2|TRBJ1-2
ASSDMESNYGYT
>13|TRBV6-5|TRBJ1-2
ASSYDPGGHYGYT
>11|TRBV5-1|TRBJ2-1
ASSPNVGGEQF
>17|TRBV7-2|TRBJ2-1
ASSYTGTSGGRRLNEQF
>12|TRBV5-6|TRBJ2-3
ASSPYRGFNTQY
>11|TRBV6-2/TRBV6-3|TRBJ1-2
ASSSGTRGGYT
>13|TRBV4-3|TRBJ2-7
ANPTPADSSYEQY
>10|TRBV20-1|TRBJ1-2
SAEDINYGYT
>12|TRBV6-6|TRBJ2-7
ATRGARDSYEQY
>13|TRBV28|TRBJ2-2
ASSLANRAAGELF
>7|TRBV5-1|TRBJ2-7
ASRGEQY
>11|TRBV30|TRBJ1-1
AWMTQGNTEVF
>10|TRBV20-1|TRBJ1-5
SASSGDQPQH
>10|TRBV28|TRBJ1-5
AIKAGNQPQH
>9|TRBV20-1|TRBJ2-5
SASHQETQY